This passage covers 28 T cell receptor beta chains from one sample sequenced in a study of cytomegalovirus exposure and HLA in healthy donors. PCR was performed using 60 Vbeta and 13 Jbeta primers. The protocol was immunoSEQ multiplex PCR, while the TCRdb copy is restricted to in-frame clones and leaves out a portion. The sample gives over 200,000 clones, roughly 82% of which show up once; roughly 6% is in the top ten. The sample comprised PBMCs. These receptors were obtained from a man aged 40-50 years in good health and CMV-seropositive.

The chain uses TRBV11-3 and TRBJ2-1; 7 bases are shared with TRBD2. The V gene end was trimmed by 2 bases and the J gene end by 3 bases; junction bases not matched to a gene: 13. This CDR3 region has 18 residues. The germline CDR1 and CDR2 sequences are SGHNT and YENEEA. The CDR3, as DNA: TGTGCCAGCAGCTTAAGGAACCCGAGGACTAGGATCTACAATGAGCAGTTCTTC. Protein sequence: CASSLRNPRTRIYNEQFF.

This clone was found a few times. The chain combines TRBV13 with TRBJ2-1; 13 bases align to TRBD2. CDR1 PRHDT and CDR2 FYEKMQ come from the germline V gene (reference sequence). J was trimmed by 4 bases and V by 5 bases; bases with no gene match: 17. This CDR3 region has 20 residues. CDR3 bases: TGTGCCAGCAGCATAAACTCCAACTCCCGACTAGCGGGAGGTTACAATGAGCAGTTCTTC. Its protein product is CASSINSNSRLAGGYNEQFF.

The chain recombines TRBV6-1 with TRBJ2-7; 8 bases agree with TRBD1. This CDR3 comprises 13 residues. Unmatched junction bases numbered 8, after V lost 6 bases and J lost 7 bases. Per the germline V gene, CDR1 is MNHNS and CDR2 is SASEGT. CDR3 sequence (DNA): TGTGCCAGCAGCGGGGACAGGTTGGAGGAGCAGTACTTC. Translating gives CASSGDRLEEQYF.

The chain uses TRBV15 and TRBJ2-7; 9 bases agree with TRBD1. The CDR3 sequence is 15 residues long. The junction had 9 bases not matched to a gene; V was cut back by 5 bases and J by 4 bases. Germline assignment: CDR1 LNHNV and CDR2 YYDKDF (reference sequence). The CDR3 is CATSLPGQGLYEQYF. CDR3 nucleotide sequence: TGTGCCACCAGCCTGCCGGGACAGGGACTATACGAGCAGTACTTC.

J is TRBJ1-1 and V is TRBV5-1, with D maybe TRBD1 (6 bases). The germline gives CDR1 SGHRS, CDR2 YFSETQ. There are 14 residues in the CDR3. The V gene lost 2 bases and the J gene lost 1 base, with 9 bases spanning the gap. The DNA for the CDR3 is TGCGCCAGCAGCTTTTGGGGACAGAACACTGAAGCTTTCTTT. It specifies CASSFWGQNTEAFF. Full variable domain (remainder filled in from reference TRBV5-1 and TRBJ1-1): KAGVTQTPRYLIKTRGQQVTLSCSPISGHRSVSWYQQTPGQGLQFLFEYFSETQRNKGNFPGRFSGRQFSNSRSEMNVSTLELGDSALYLCASSFWGQNTEAFFGQGTRLTVV.

The chain has TRBV5-1 and TRBJ2-7, with TRBD1 identical over 9 bases. In germline, CDR1 is SGHRS, CDR2 YFSETQ. After removal of 1 base from V and 5 bases from J, the junction contained 7 bases not matched to a gene. The CDR3 length is 15 residues. Here the CDR3 reads CASSLQPGQGHEQYF. DNA of the CDR3: TGCGCCAGCAGCTTGCAACCGGGACAGGGCCACGAGCAGTACTTC.

The chain is built from TRBV15 and TRBJ2-1, with D possibly TRBD2 on 6 matching bases. This CDR3 is built from 16 residues. The ends were cut back, 1 base at V and 4 bases at J, with 14 bases in the middle. The V gene's germline CDR1 is LNHNV and CDR2 YYDKDF (reference sequence). Here the CDR3 DNA reads TGTGCCACCAGCAGAGCGGGCGGGGCGTCGTACAATGAGCAGTTCTTC. Encoded protein: CATSRAGGASYNEQFF.

The rearrangement joins TRBV19 to TRBJ1-3; maybe TRBD1 (5 bases). Germline V gene lookup returns CDR1 LNHDA and CDR2 SQIVND (reference sequence). The CDR3 has 13 amino acids. Trimming cost V 3 bases and J 4 bases, with 7 bases left between them. DNA of the CDR3: TGTGCCAGTAGTATGGAGGGGGGAAACACCATATATTTT. Encoded protein: CASSMEGGNTIYF.

V usage is TRBV7-3 and J usage is TRBJ2-2; the D gene is possibly TRBD1 (6 bases). Trimming removed 3 bases at V and 2 bases at J, with 10 bases between. The length of the CDR3 is 15 residues. Germline loops: CDR1 SGHTA, CDR2 FQGTGA. CDR3 loop: CASSFNRANTGELFF. The CDR3 nucleotides read TGTGCCAGCAGCTTCAACAGGGCTAACACCGGGGAGCTGTTTTTT. The full variable domain, with the rest looked up from reference TRBV7-3 and TRBJ2-2, is GAGVSQTPSNKVTEKGKYVELRCDPISGHTALYWYRQSLGQGPEFLIYFQGTGAADDSGLPNDRFFAVRPEGSVSTLKIQRTERGDSAVYLCASSFNRANTGELFFGEGSRLTVL.

The chain uses TRBV4-1 and TRBJ1-1; no firm D call. Trimming shortened V by 0 bases and J by 0 bases, and 11 bases separated the two germline ends. CDR1 MGHRA and CDR2 YSYEKL come from the germline V gene. The CDR3 loop spans 16 amino acids. CDR3 DNA: TGCGCCAGCAGCCAAGAAGGCAGGATAATGAACACTGAAGCTTTCTTT. It encodes CASSQEGRIMNTEAFF.

The J gene is TRBJ2-3, the V gene TRBV7-3; D remains unclear. V dropped 0 bases and J dropped 1 base, with 8 bases sitting between them. The CDR3 consists of 15 residues. CDR1 is SGHTA, CDR2 FQGTGA, per germline. CDR3 in DNA: TGTGCCAGCAGCTTAACGTGGTCAGGCACAGATACGCAGTATTTT. This sequence encodes CASSLTWSGTDTQYF.

The chain is built from TRBV5-4 and TRBJ2-7, with 9 bases aligning to TRBD2. Germline V CDR1 and CDR2: SGHNT, YYREEE (reference sequence). The CDR3 sequence is 15 residues long. Trimming cost V 4 bases and J 5 bases; bases outside gene matches: 10. The chain's CDR3 is CASSASSGTHNEQYF. The CDR3 DNA reads as TGTGCCAGCAGCGCCTCTAGCGGGACACATAACGAGCAGTACTTC.

CDR3 sequence reads: CASSQDGLAGADEQFF. The DNA of the CDR3 is TGTGCCAGCAGCCAAGATGGTCTAGCGGGAGCGGATGAGCAGTTCTTC. The chain employs TRBV4-2 and TRBJ2-1; the match to TRBD2 covers 10 bases. V was clipped by 0 bases and J by 8 bases; unmatched bases: 7. The CDR3 contains 16 residues. Per the germline V gene, CDR1 is LGHNA and CDR2 is YNFKEQ.

This clone was seen a few times. The chain is built from TRBV18 and TRBJ2-2; D is uncertain. Per the germline V gene, CDR1 is KGHSH and CDR2 is LQKENI. V was cut by 0 bases and J by 1 base, with 9 bases left in between. The CDR3 loop spans 16 amino acids. CDR3 region: CASSPPNSKNTGELFF. DNA for the CDR3: TGTGCCAGCTCACCACCTAACAGTAAGAACACCGGGGAGCTGTTTTTT.

This clone has a handful of counts. This chain's CDR3 is CASSYSGAGLTEAFF. CDR3 sequence (DNA): TGTGCCAGCAGTTACTCGGGAGCTGGGTTGACTGAAGCTTTCTTT. The chain is built from TRBV6-5 and TRBJ1-1, with D hard to call. The CDR3 totals 15 residues. Trimming left V 0 bases short and J 5 bases short, with 13 bases between. Per the germline V gene, CDR1 is MNHEY and CDR2 is SVGAGI.

The J gene is TRBJ2-7, the V gene TRBV6-1; no firm D call. Per germline, CDR1 MNHNS and CDR2 SASEGT. The CDR3 sequence is 13 residues long. Trimming stripped 1 base from V and 4 bases from J, with 8 bases between. The CDR3 spells CASSEVASYEQYF. The CDR3 nucleotides are TGTGCCAGCAGTGAAGTAGCCTCGTACGAGCAGTACTTC.

The chain couples TRBV5-6 to TRBJ2-7, with a tentative D call TRBD2 (5 bases). The CDR3 length is 15 residues. Germline V CDR1 and CDR2: SGHDT, YYEEEE. V lost 0 bases and J 5 bases, leaving 15 bases between the germline ends. The CDR3 loop is CASSLEGSSEDEQYV. The CDR3 region has the DNA TGTGCCAGCAGCTTGGAGGGCTCCTCGGAGGACGAGCAGTACGTC.

V usage is TRBV6-5 and J usage is TRBJ1-1; D perhaps matches TRBD1 (6 bases). CDR3 size: 14 residues. V was shortened by 6 bases and J by 0 bases, with 11 bases between the two germline ends. Germline loops: CDR1 MNHEY, CDR2 SVGAGI. CDR3 sequence reads: CASRNRGMNTEAFF. The CDR3 DNA is TGTGCCAGCAGAAATAGGGGGATGAACACTGAAGCTTTCTTT.

The chain employs TRBV7-6 and TRBJ2-5; no clear D gene. V was trimmed by 0 bases and J by 5 bases, leaving 13 bases between them. There are 15 residues in the CDR3. CDR1 is SGHVS, CDR2 FNYEAQ, per germline. The CDR3 DNA reads TGTGCCAGCAGCTTAGCGCAGGTGGCTTTGGAGACCCAGTACTTC. It specifies CASSLAQVALETQYF.

The gene calls are TRBV5-1 and TRBJ2-3; TRBD1 agrees at 9 bases. Trimming took 4 bases from V and 4 from J; bases not matched to a gene: 10. This CDR3 is built from 16 residues. The germline V gene encodes CDR1 SGHRS and CDR2 YFSETQ. The DNA of the CDR3 is TGCGCCAGCAGCCTGACAGGGGGACGGCGTCCAGATACGCAGTATTTT. It is translated as CASSLTGGRRPDTQYF.

This rearrangement joins TRBV13 to TRBJ2-3; weak D call: TRBD2 (5 bases). This CDR3 is 16 amino acids long. With 0 bases removed from V and 1 base from J, the gap between germline ends came to 11 bases. CDR1 and CDR2 from the germline V gene are PRHDT and FYEKMQ (reference sequence). CDR3 loop: CASSLGSRRGTDTQYF. In nucleotides, the CDR3 is TGTGCCAGCAGCTTAGGTAGTAGGCGGGGCACAGATACGCAGTATTTT. Full variable domain (rest looked up from reference TRBV13 and TRBJ2-3): AAGVIQSPRHLIKEKRETATLKCYPIPRHDTVYWYQQGPGQDPQFLISFYEKMQSDKGSIPDRFSAQQFSDYHSELNMSSLELGDSALYFCASSLGSRRGTDTQYFGPGTRLTVL.

This clone was observed once. The chain couples TRBV7-8 to TRBJ2-1; TRBD2 matches at 7 bases. The CDR3 loop spans 16 amino acids. The junction had 7 bases not matched to a gene; V was cut back by 5 bases and J by 0 bases. CDR1 and CDR2 (germline): SGHVS, FQNEAQ. CDR3 in DNA: TGTGCCAGCAGCGCCGCCGGGACTATCTCCTACAATGAGCAGTTCTTC. Its protein is CASSAAGTISYNEQFF.

The rearrangement links TRBV27 to TRBJ1-5, with 8 bases identical to TRBD1. The CDR3 length is 14 residues. The germline gives CDR1 MNHEY, CDR2 SMNVEV (reference sequence). The trim removed 6 bases at V and 7 bases at J, leaving 8 bases unmatched. DNA for the CDR3: TGTGCCAGCAGACCACAGGGGGTGAAACAGCCCCAGCATTTT. Translated, it gives CASRPQGVKQPQHF.

The chain has TRBV6-1 and TRBJ2-7; 10 bases fit TRBD1. CDR1 is MNHNS, CDR2 SASEGT, per germline. The CDR3 is 17 residues long. V lost 0 bases, J lost 1 base, and 6 bases stayed unmatched. CDR3 sequence (DNA): TGTGCCAGCAGTGAAGCCTTCGGACAGGGGGGATCCTACGAGCAGTACGTC. This encodes CASSEAFGQGGSYEQYV.

The chain uses TRBV19 and TRBJ2-1; D might be TRBD2 (6 bases). The length of the CDR3 is 13 residues. Trimming removed 4 bases at V and 6 bases at J, with 10 bases between. The germline V gene encodes CDR1 LNHDA and CDR2 SQIVND (reference sequence). The DNA for the CDR3 is TGTGCCAGTAGTACACGGGAGCGCAATGAGCAGTTCTTC. Its protein is CASSTRERNEQFF. The full variable domain, with the rest looked up from reference TRBV19 and TRBJ2-1, is DGGITQSPKYLFRKEGQNVTLSCEQNLNHDAMYWYRQDPGQGLRLIYYSQIVNDFQKGDIAEGYSVSREKKESFPLTVTSAQKNPTAFYLCASSTRERNEQFFGPGTRLTVL.

This sequence joins TRBV5-6 and TRBJ2-1; perhaps TRBD2 as D (5 bases). Looked up from germline, CDR1 is SGHDT and CDR2 is YYEEEE. V was trimmed by 2 bases and J by 2 bases, leaving 11 bases between them. The CDR3 loop spans 15 amino acids. The CDR3 loop is CASSFPLGTYNEQFF. CDR3 in DNA: TGTGCCAGCAGCTTCCCACTAGGAACCTACAATGAGCAGTTCTTC. The full variable domain, rest sourced from reference TRBV5-6 and TRBJ2-1, is DAGVTQSPTHLIKTRGQQVTLRCSPKSGHDTVSWYQQALGQGPQFIFQYYEEEERQRGNFPDRFSGHQFPNYSSELNVNALLLGDSALYLCASSFPLGTYNEQFFGPGTRLTVL.

The CDR3 bases are TGTGCCAGCAGCTCCTCGCTAGTGGCCAAAAACATTCAGTACTTC. This codes for CASSSSLVAKNIQYF. The V and J genes are TRBV13 and TRBJ2-4; unclear D gene. The CDR3 is 15 amino acids. The V gene's germline CDR1 is PRHDT and CDR2 FYEKMQ (reference sequence). Deletions cut 4 bases from V and 1 base from J, with 11 bases between.

J is TRBJ1-2 and V is TRBV27, with D unclear. Trimming took off 6 bases at V and 0 bases at J, with 8 bases between the two ends. The CDR3 runs 13 residues. CDR1 is MNHEY, CDR2 SMNVEV, per germline (reference sequence). The CDR3 region is CASRRAANYGYTF. In DNA, the CDR3 is TGTGCCAGCAGGAGAGCCGCTAACTATGGCTACACCTTC.